Listed below are T cell receptor beta chains from one sample, sequenced in a study of sequential checkpoint blockade in melanoma. Only in-frame clones appear in the TCRdb table, and some are missing; sequencing was by immunoSEQ multiplex PCR. This table holds roughly 13,000 clones, 52% found once. The material was CD8+ T cells sorted from blood (inferred from file names), obtained from a patient given nivolumab and ipilimumab in sequence. The receptors were sampled from a human donor with melanoma. The CDR3 runs from the conserved cysteine through the conserved F or W. A D gene is named only where the DNA matches it firmly. Rows may omit the clone size; those that give it use once, few, many or a size class.

cdr3_nt: TGTGCCAGCAGCTTGGGTGGAAGTGGACTCGGGGGCTACACCTTC
cdr3_aa: CASSLGGSGLGGYTF
j_call: TRBJ1-2
d_call: -
v_call: TRBV5-6
clone_size: -

cdr3_nt: TGTGCCAGCAGTGAACTGGCAGGGATGAACACCGGGGAGCTGTTTTTT
cdr3_aa: CASSELAGMNTGELFF
j_call: TRBJ2-2
d_call: -
v_call: TRBV6-1
clone_size: once

cdr3_nt: TGTGCCAGCGGGGGAGGGACTTCAGTCACCGGGGAGCTGTTTTTT
cdr3_aa: CASGGGTSVTGELFF
j_call: TRBJ2-2
d_call: TRBD2
v_call: TRBV10-3
clone_size: -

cdr3_nt: TGTGCCAGCAGCCGACAGGGGACCGAGCAGTACTTC
cdr3_aa: CASSRQGTEQYF
j_call: TRBJ2-7
d_call: TRBD1
v_call: TRBV7-9
clone_size: -

cdr3_nt: TGTGCCAGCAGCTTAAACCGGGGACATACGAGTACTGAAGCTTTCTTT
cdr3_aa: CASSLNRGHTSTEAFF
j_call: TRBJ1-1
d_call: -
v_call: TRBV11-2
clone_size: -

cdr3_nt: TGTGCCAGCAGCTTGAGCGGGATGTTCTACGAGCAGTACTTC
cdr3_aa: CASSLSGMFYEQYF
j_call: TRBJ2-7
d_call: TRBD2
v_call: TRBV7-6
clone_size: medium-sized

cdr3_nt: TGTGCCAGCAGCTTAGGGCTCGCGGCGGGACAGGGGTACACTGAAGCTTTCTTT
cdr3_aa: CASSLGLAAGQGYTEAFF
j_call: TRBJ1-1
d_call: TRBD1
v_call: TRBV7-8
clone_size: -

cdr3_nt: TGCGCCAGCAGCTGGGGCGGAGATAATTCACCCCTCCACTTT
cdr3_aa: CASSWGGDNSPLHF
j_call: TRBJ1-6
d_call: -
v_call: TRBV5-1
clone_size: once

cdr3_nt: TGTGCCAGCAGTGTAACCAGGGGGCGCGGTGGAAACACCATATATTTT
cdr3_aa: CASSVTRGRGGNTIYF
j_call: TRBJ1-3
d_call: TRBD1
v_call: TRBV6-1
clone_size: -

cdr3_nt: TGTGCCAGCAGCTTTGGGGGGACTTACGAGCAGTACTTC
cdr3_aa: CASSFGGTYEQYF
j_call: TRBJ2-7
d_call: -
v_call: TRBV7-9
clone_size: few

cdr3_nt: TGTGCCAGCAAGGCGGGGGGGTTGACCGGGGAGCTGTTTTTT
cdr3_aa: CASKAGGLTGELFF
j_call: TRBJ2-2
d_call: TRBD2
v_call: TRBV6-6
clone_size: -

cdr3_nt: TGTGCCAGCAGTTACTCAGGCCAGGGCCGGGAGCAGTACTTC
cdr3_aa: CASSYSGQGREQYF
j_call: TRBJ2-7
d_call: -
v_call: TRBV6-6
clone_size: -

cdr3_nt: TGTGCCAGCAGCTTAGAGGGCCGAGGGAAAGAGACCCAGTACTTC
cdr3_aa: CASSLEGRGKETQYF
j_call: TRBJ2-5
d_call: -
v_call: TRBV11-2
clone_size: -

cdr3_nt: TGTGCCAGCAGCTCAAGAAAACCGAGAGAAGCTTTCTTT
cdr3_aa: CASSSRKPREAFF
j_call: TRBJ1-1
d_call: -
v_call: TRBV11-2
clone_size: few

cdr3_nt: TGCGCCAGCAGTCAGAAGGGAGTGAGTTGGTCAGCTTTCTTT
cdr3_aa: CASSQKGVSWSAFF
j_call: TRBJ1-1
d_call: -
v_call: TRBV5-1
clone_size: -

cdr3_nt: TGTGCCAGCGCCGGGTCCCCAGAAAAACTGTTTTTT
cdr3_aa: CASAGSPEKLFF
j_call: TRBJ1-4
d_call: -
v_call: TRBV27
clone_size: -

cdr3_nt: TGTGCCATCAGTCCTACGCAAACAGGGGAGGATTCACCCCTCCACTTT
cdr3_aa: CAISPTQTGEDSPLHF
j_call: TRBJ1-6
d_call: TRBD1
v_call: TRBV10-3
clone_size: -

cdr3_nt: TGTGCCTGGAGTGTACAGGGACATGAACCGTATAGCAATCAGCCCCAGCATTTT
cdr3_aa: CAWSVQGHEPYSNQPQHF
j_call: TRBJ1-5
d_call: -
v_call: TRBV30
clone_size: -

cdr3_nt: TGTGCCAGCAGCTTAGGGGGGCCCAATCAGCCCCAGCATTTT
cdr3_aa: CASSLGGPNQPQHF
j_call: TRBJ1-5
d_call: -
v_call: TRBV7-9
clone_size: few

cdr3_nt: TGTGCCAGCAGCTTAAGGACAGGGGATATTATCACCGGGGAGCTGTTTTTT
cdr3_aa: CASSLRTGDIITGELFF
j_call: TRBJ2-2
d_call: TRBD1
v_call: TRBV7-9
clone_size: few